This paragraph covers one T cell receptor beta chain sequence. Its matching antigen is unknown. The source of the sample is a study of T cell responses to AZD1222 COVID-19 vaccine. Clones were read by immunoSEQ multiplex PCR, and TCRdb kept only the in-frame ones, dropping some. The table records roughly 120,000 clones, about 89% of them present only once. General study results and limits: The donor cohort was predominantly white British with a female majority, and clonal diversity may have been underestimated.

CDR3 length: 15 amino acids. Germline V gives CDR1 SGDLS, CDR2 YYNGEE. V lost 3 bases, J lost 2 bases, and 12 bases lay in between. This chain connects TRBV9 to TRBJ1-3; D ambiguous. This clonotype originated in an adult in good health. The sequencing here drew on peripheral blood, taken on day 0 of AZD1222 vaccination. In DNA form, the CDR3 reads TGTGCCAGCAGCGCAGGAGCAGCGGCTGGAAACACCATATATTTT. The encoded protein is CASSAGAAAGNTIYF.